This record covers a single T cell receptor beta chain. Seattle enrolled patients during active infection and tracked them longitudinally. This sample stems from a study of blood T cell repertoires in COVID-19. Trimming removed 2 bases from V and 0 bases from J, with 7 bases in between. The germline CDR1 and CDR2 sequences are GTSNPN and SVGIG (reference sequence). This CDR3 contains 13 residues. Using immunoSEQ multiplex PCR, the repertoire was profiled, and TCRdb retains in-frame clones only, with some absent. Here the sample spans nearly 250,000 clones, about 82% being singletons. V is TRBV30 and J is TRBJ1-1, with a weak D call TRBD1 (5 bases). The receptor was isolated from an elderly woman with COVID-19, enrolled during active disease. Sequencing used peripheral blood. CDR3 nucleotides: TGTGCCTGGAGTAAGGACATGAACACTGAAGCTTTCTTT. It is translated as CAWSKDMNTEAFF.